The 18 T cell receptor beta chains below were found in one sample sequenced in a study of monozygotic twins with inflammatory bowel disease. Following a re-call of the 5' RACE reads, TCRdb has one entry per CDR3 protein and lacks DNA. There are some 400,000 distinct CDR3 sequences in the sample, with more than 2% held by the top ten. The sequencing input was blood. The receptors were sampled from a human donor with ulcerative colitis or Crohn's disease, or a healthy co-twin of an affected twin (not recorded which).

This rearrangement joins TRBV5-6 to TRBJ2-3. The CDR3 sequence is 15 residues long. CDR1 and CDR2 from the germline V gene are SGHDT and YYEEEE. The CDR3 sequence: CASSLPRLDTDTQYF. The variable domain in full, with the rest retrieved from reference TRBV5-6 and TRBJ2-3, is DAGVTQSPTHLIKTRGQQVTLRCSPKSGHDTVSWYQQALGQGPQFIFQYYEEEERQRGNFPDRFSGHQFPNYSSELNVNALLLGDSALYLCASSLPRLDTDTQYFGPGTRLTVL.

The rearrangement joins TRBV10-3 to TRBJ2-7. Per the germline V gene, CDR1 is ENHRY and CDR2 is SYGVKD. CDR3 length: 13 amino acids. Here the CDR3 reads CAISEEYSYEQYF.

The chain joins TRBV9 to TRBJ2-7. In germline, CDR1 is SGDLS, CDR2 YYNGEE. The CDR3 contains 15 residues. CDR3 sequence reads: CASSVEVTGPYEQYF.

The chain joins TRBV7-6 to TRBJ2-3; without DNA, the TCRdb call of TRBD1 cannot be checked. Germline CDR1 is SGHVS and CDR2 is FNYEAQ. This CDR3 region has 14 residues. The CDR3 loop is CASSSGQTTDTQYF.

The chain couples TRBV7-2 to TRBJ2-1; TCRdb's assignment of TRBD1 cannot be checked, as there is no DNA. Per germline, CDR1 SGHTA and CDR2 FQGNSA. This CDR3 is 15 amino acids long. The CDR3 loop is CASSVDRGPRGEQFF.

The CDR3 sequence: CASRQDDLGNTIYF. V usage is TRBV4-2 and J usage is TRBJ1-3. This CDR3 is built from 14 residues. Germline assignment: CDR1 LGHNA and CDR2 YNFKEQ.

CDR3 sequence reads: CASRYSQGAYNSPLHF. V gene TRBV27 combines with J gene TRBJ1-6; TCRdb's D gene call, TRBD1, goes unchecked for lack of DNA. CDR3 length: 16 amino acids. From germline, CDR1 is MNHEY and CDR2 SMNVEV (reference sequence).

The chain recombines TRBV9 with TRBJ1-1; the D call of TRBD1 rests on TCRdb alone, since no DNA is present to check it. The germline gives CDR1 SGDLS, CDR2 YYNGEE. This CDR3 contains 13 residues. The CDR3: CASATGAGTEAFF.

The V call is TRBV29-1, the J call TRBJ1-1; the TCRdb call, TRBD1, lacks DNA for checking. The germline gives CDR1 SQVTM, CDR2 ANQGSEA. CDR3 length: 12 residues. The CDR3 protein is CSVRTGGAEAFF.

This chain joins TRBV5-1 and TRBJ2-1. CDR1 is SGHRS and CDR2 is YFSETQ in the germline V gene. This CDR3 has 14 amino acids. The CDR3: CASSLDRADNEQFF.

The chain joins TRBV14 to TRBJ1-5; TCRdb outputs TRBD1, but without DNA this stays unchecked. CDR1 is SGHDN, CDR2 FVKESK, per germline. The CDR3 loop spans 17 amino acids. The CDR3 sequence: CASSQDRTGRCNQPQHF.

V usage is TRBV10-3 and J usage is TRBJ2-7. The CDR3 is 13 amino acids. Germline V gives CDR1 ENHRY, CDR2 SYGVKD. The CDR3: CAIAHTSPYEQYF.

The J gene is TRBJ1-6, the V gene TRBV12-3 or TRBV12-4; TCRdb picks TRBD1, but there is no DNA to check that call. The length of the CDR3 is 15 residues. The CDR3: CASRLDGGSNSPLHF.

V and J are TRBV6-2 or TRBV6-3 and TRBJ1-2; TCRdb outputs TRBD1, but without DNA this stays unchecked. Germline V gene lookup returns CDR1 MNHEY and CDR2 SVGEGT. The CDR3 has 14 amino acids. CDR3 in amino acids: CASSPGQQFYGYTF.

This chain joins TRBV10-3 and TRBJ1-2; no DNA is available, so the TRBD1 call from TCRdb remains unchecked. The CDR3 runs to 15 residues. Germline CDR1 ENHRY, CDR2 SYGVKD. The CDR3 protein is CAISDRVGGNYGYTF.

The chain combines TRBV5-4 with TRBJ1-1; the TRBD1 assignment by TCRdb is unverifiable without DNA. Germline V CDR1 and CDR2: SGHNT, YYREEE (reference sequence). This CDR3 region has 12 residues. The CDR3 reads CASMWGDTEAFF.

This chain links TRBV20-1 with TRBJ1-2; with no DNA, the TCRdb D assignment of TRBD1 cannot be verified. The CDR3 runs to 13 residues. Germline V gives CDR1 DFQATT, CDR2 SNEGSKA (reference sequence). CDR3: CSAFYRGGYGYTF.

This sequence joins TRBV18 and TRBJ1-6; TCRdb calls TRBD1, which cannot be checked without DNA. CDR3 length: 17 amino acids. Per germline, CDR1 KGHSH and CDR2 LQKENI. The CDR3 loop is CASSPLQGGVLNSPLHF.